Included here is one TCR beta chain sequence, with context. Antigen unknown. Treatment specified: some 19 received Ad26.COV2.S at low or high dose, single or two shots; 5 received placebo; per-sample allocation not given. Samples analyzed were those drawn on day 63 after the first vaccine or placebo injection. An adult aged 18-55 years in Boston served as the donor. The study used a vaccine consisting of an Ad26 vector that expressed Wuhan-strain SARS-CoV-2 spike. This entry is derived from a study of Ad26.COV2.S vaccination and SARS-CoV-2 variants. Study summary: Enrolled in COV1001, the donor was in the Ad26.COV2.S trial arm, which received the vaccine.

Data came from immunoSEQ multiplex PCR; TCRdb stores just in-frame clones and leaves some out. The table has roughly 400,000 clones, about 92% seen once. The length of the CDR3 is 18 residues. CDR1 and CDR2 from the germline V gene are LNHNV and YYDKDF (reference sequence). V was shortened by 0 bases and J by 3 bases, with 21 bases between the two germline ends. Findings and caveats of the study: Measurement of non-spike TCR breadth gave similar results in vaccine and placebo recipients.

The sequences come from peripheral blood, collected in a trial of Ad26.COV2.S vaccine versus placebo. The rearrangement joins TRBV15 to TRBJ2-7; D could derive from TRBD1 or TRBD2 (5 bases each). This clonotype was obtained from a person between 18 and 60 years old who received the Ad26.COV2.S COVID-19 vaccine or a placebo. The CDR3 is CATSRDYRDRDRGYEQYF. In nucleotides, the CDR3 is TGTGCCACCAGCAGAGACTACCGGGACCGAGACCGGGGCTACGAGCAGTACTTC.